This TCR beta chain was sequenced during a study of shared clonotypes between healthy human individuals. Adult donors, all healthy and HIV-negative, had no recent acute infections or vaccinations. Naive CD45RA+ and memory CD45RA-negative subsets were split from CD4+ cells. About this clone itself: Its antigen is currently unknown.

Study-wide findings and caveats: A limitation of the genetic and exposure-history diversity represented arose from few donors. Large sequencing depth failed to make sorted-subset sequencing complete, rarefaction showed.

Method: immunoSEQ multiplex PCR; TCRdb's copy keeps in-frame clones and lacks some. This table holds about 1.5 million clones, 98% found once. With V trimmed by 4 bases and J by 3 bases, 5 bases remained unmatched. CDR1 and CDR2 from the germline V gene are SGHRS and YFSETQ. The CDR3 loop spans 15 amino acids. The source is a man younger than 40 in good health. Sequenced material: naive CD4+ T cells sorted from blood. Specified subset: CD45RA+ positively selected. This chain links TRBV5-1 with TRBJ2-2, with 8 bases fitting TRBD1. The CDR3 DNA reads TGCGCCAGCAGCGAGGACAGGGTATACACCGGGGAGCTGTTTTTT. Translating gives CASSEDRVYTGELFF. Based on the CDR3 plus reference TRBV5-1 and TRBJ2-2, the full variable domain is KAGVTQTPRYLIKTRGQQVTLSCSPISGHRSVSWYQQTPGQGLQFLFEYFSETQRNKGNFPGRFSGRQFSNSRSEMNVSTLELGDSALYLCASSEDRVYTGELFFGEGSRLTVL.